Following are 8 T cell receptor beta chains from one sample sequenced in a study of blood T cell repertoires in COVID-19. Sequenced by immunoSEQ multiplex PCR; TCRdb stores in-frame clones only, minus some. The data show hundreds of thousands of clones, 70% to 90% seen once. Sequences were obtained from peripheral blood. All receptors come from a woman aged 55-75 years with acute or convalescent COVID-19.

V is TRBV5-5 and J is TRBJ1-5; tentative D call: TRBD1 (5 bases). Trimming removed 2 bases at V and 1 base at J, with 7 bases between. The V gene's germline CDR1 is SGHKS and CDR2 YYEKEE (reference sequence). The CDR3 totals 14 residues. CDR3 DNA: TGTGCCAGCAGCTTCCCAGGGAGCAATCAGCCCCAGCATTTT. Protein product: CASSFPGSNQPQHF. Full variable domain (outside the CDR3, taken from reference TRBV5-5 and TRBJ1-5): DAGVTQSPTHLIKTRGQQVTLRCSPISGHKSVSWYQQVLGQGPQFIFQYYEKEERGRGNFPDRFSARQFPNYSSELNVNALLLGDSALYLCASSFPGSNQPQHFGDGTRLSIL.

The chain carries TRBV6-2 or TRBV6-3 and TRBJ1-5; D is perhaps TRBD1 (5 bases). Germline CDR1 MNHEY, CDR2 SVGEGT. This CDR3 has 15 amino acids. Trimming removed 2 bases at V and 11 bases at J, with 19 bases between. CDR3 sequence: CASSYGQGPPGSQHF. CDR3 coding DNA: TGTGCCAGCAGTTACGGGCAGGGCCCCCCAGGGTCCCAGCATTTT.

The rearrangement links TRBV18 to TRBJ1-1; tentatively, D is TRBD1 (5 bases). From germline, CDR1 is KGHSH and CDR2 LQKENI. V was cut by 0 bases and J by 3 bases, with 17 bases left in between. The CDR3 length is 17 residues. DNA for the CDR3: TGTGCCAGCTCACCACCGGTAGGGGAAGAATGGGACACTGAAGCTTTCTTT. Its protein product is CASSPPVGEEWDTEAFF.

This clone was counted a single time. The chain couples TRBV18 to TRBJ2-7; the D gene is possibly TRBD2 (7 bases). Germline V gene lookup returns CDR1 KGHSH and CDR2 LQKENI. The V and J ends lost 2 bases and 6 bases respectively, with 14 bases between them. CDR3 length: 14 residues. CDR3 residues: CASSPGGGSLEQYF. The CDR3, as DNA: TGTGCCAGCTCACCAGGGGGCGGGAGTCTCGAGCAGTACTTC.

The chain recombines TRBV18 with TRBJ2-7, with D maybe TRBD1 (5 bases). The CDR3 is made up of 13 amino acids. CDR1 is KGHSH and CDR2 is LQKENI in the germline V gene. The V end was cut by 7 bases, the J end by 6 bases, with 16 bases between. The CDR3 here is CASLTGQGGEQYF. In DNA form, the CDR3 reads TGTGCCAGCTTAACCGGGCAGGGTGGCGAGCAGTACTTC.

This chain uses TRBV10-3 with TRBJ1-4; D gene uncertain. CDR1 is ENHRY and CDR2 is SYGVKD in the germline V gene. This CDR3 has 15 amino acids. Trimming cost V 10 bases and J 0 bases, with 15 bases left between them. The CDR3 DNA sequence: TGTGCCACCCGGGAGGAAGGCGCAACTAATGAAAAACTGTTTTTT. Residues: CATREEGATNEKLFF.

V and J are TRBV4-2 and TRBJ1-6; TRBD1 aligns across 9 bases. The trim removed 4 bases at V and 6 bases at J, leaving 7 bases unmatched. CDR1 LGHNA and CDR2 YNFKEQ come from the germline V gene. There are 16 residues in the CDR3. The CDR3 DNA reads as TGTGCCAGCAGCCCAACCGGGACAGGGCTTAATTCACCCCTCCACTTT. It is translated as CASSPTGTGLNSPLHF.

The chain uses TRBV5-6 and TRBJ1-1; perhaps TRBD1 as D (5 bases). Trimming pared 2 bases from V and 11 bases from J, leaving 19 bases between. The V gene's germline CDR1 is SGHDT and CDR2 YYEEEE. CDR3 length equals 14 residues. The CDR3 DNA reads TGTGCCAGCAGCTTACCCCTGGACACGCTTGGGGCTTTCTTT. It translates to CASSLPLDTLGAFF.